The T cell receptor beta chain described here comes from a study of radiotherapy plus CTLA-4 blockade in lung cancer. This CDR3 is 12 amino acids long. Germline V CDR1 and CDR2: SNHLY, FYNNEI. The germline V and J ends were trimmed by 6 bases and 8 bases, with 11 bases remaining between them. Chemo-refractory metastatic non-small-cell lung cancer patients underwent focal radiation alongside CTLA-4 blockade with ipilimumab. Generated by immunoSEQ multiplex PCR, the TCRdb table keeps only in-frame clones and is missing some. The data show 100,000 to 150,000 clones, approximately 84% seen once. The J gene is TRBJ2-1, the V gene TRBV2, with D possibly being TRBD1 (5 bases). The sample consisted of peripheral blood, taken from a patient treated with radiotherapy plus ipilimumab. The sequence came from a human donor with non-small cell lung cancer who had a partial response to radiotherapy plus ipilimumab. The CDR3 DNA reads TGTGCCAGCAGCCAGGGTTGGGATGAGCAGTTCTTC. This gives the protein CASSQGWDEQFF. The full variable domain, its missing parts supplied by reference TRBV2 and TRBJ2-1, is EPEVTQTPSHQVTQMGQEVILRCVPISNHLYFYWYRQILGQKVEFLVSFYNNEISEKSEIFDDQFSVERPDGSNFTLKIRSTKLEDSAMYFCASSQGWDEQFFGPGTRLTVL.